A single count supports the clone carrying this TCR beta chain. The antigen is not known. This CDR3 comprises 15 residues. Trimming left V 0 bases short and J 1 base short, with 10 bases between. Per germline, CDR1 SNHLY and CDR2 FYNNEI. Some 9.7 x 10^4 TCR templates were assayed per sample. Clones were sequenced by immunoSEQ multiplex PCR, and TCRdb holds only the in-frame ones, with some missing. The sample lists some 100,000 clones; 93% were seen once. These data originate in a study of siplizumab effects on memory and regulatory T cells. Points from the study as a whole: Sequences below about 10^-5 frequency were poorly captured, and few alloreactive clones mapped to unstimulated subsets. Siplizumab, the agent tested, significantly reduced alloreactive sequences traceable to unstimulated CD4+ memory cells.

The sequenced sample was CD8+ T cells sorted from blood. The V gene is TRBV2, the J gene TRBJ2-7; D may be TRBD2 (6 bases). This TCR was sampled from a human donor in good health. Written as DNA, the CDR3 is TGTGCCAGCAGTGAAGCGCGGGACGGGTCCTACGAGCAGTACTTC. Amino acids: CASSEARDGSYEQYF.